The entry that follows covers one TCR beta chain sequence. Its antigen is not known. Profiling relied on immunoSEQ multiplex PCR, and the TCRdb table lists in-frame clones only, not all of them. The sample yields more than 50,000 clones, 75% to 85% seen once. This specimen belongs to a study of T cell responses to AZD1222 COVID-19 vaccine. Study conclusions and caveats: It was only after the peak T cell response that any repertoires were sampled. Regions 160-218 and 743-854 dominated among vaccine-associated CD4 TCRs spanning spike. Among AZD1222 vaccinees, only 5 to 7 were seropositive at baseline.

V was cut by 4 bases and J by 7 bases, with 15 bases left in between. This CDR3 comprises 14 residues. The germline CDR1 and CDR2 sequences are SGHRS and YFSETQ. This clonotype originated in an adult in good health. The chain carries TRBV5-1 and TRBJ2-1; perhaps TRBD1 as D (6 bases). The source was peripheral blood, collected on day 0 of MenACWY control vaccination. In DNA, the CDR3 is TGCGCCAGCAGCAGGAGCGACAGGCGTAATGAGCAGTTCTTC. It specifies CASSRSDRRNEQFF.